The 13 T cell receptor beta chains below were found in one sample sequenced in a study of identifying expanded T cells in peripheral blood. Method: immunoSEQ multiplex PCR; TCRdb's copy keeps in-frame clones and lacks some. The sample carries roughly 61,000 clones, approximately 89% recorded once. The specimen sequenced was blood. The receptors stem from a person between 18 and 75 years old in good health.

This CDR3 reads CASSPFTGTTYEQYF. In DNA form, the CDR3 reads TGTGCCAGCAGCCCATTCACCGGGACTACCTACGAGCAGTACTTC. J is TRBJ2-7 and V is TRBV9; 7 bases agree with TRBD2. Germline V gives CDR1 SGDLS, CDR2 YYNGEE. This CDR3 region has 15 residues. V was clipped by 4 bases and J by 2 bases; unmatched bases: 9.

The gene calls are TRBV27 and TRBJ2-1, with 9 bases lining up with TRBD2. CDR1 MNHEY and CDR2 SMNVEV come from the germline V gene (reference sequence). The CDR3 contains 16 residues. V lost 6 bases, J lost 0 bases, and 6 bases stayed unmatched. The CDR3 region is CASRVLSGGSYNEQFF. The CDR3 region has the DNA TGTGCCAGCAGGGTCCTTAGCGGGGGCTCCTACAATGAGCAGTTCTTC.

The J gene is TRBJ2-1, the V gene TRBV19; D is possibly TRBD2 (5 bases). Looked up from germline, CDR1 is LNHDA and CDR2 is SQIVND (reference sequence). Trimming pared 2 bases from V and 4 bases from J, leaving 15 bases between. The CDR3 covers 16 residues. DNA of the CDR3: TGTGCCAGTAGTATATCCTCGGGATTAGCTTACAATGAGCAGTTCTTC. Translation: CASSISSGLAYNEQFF.

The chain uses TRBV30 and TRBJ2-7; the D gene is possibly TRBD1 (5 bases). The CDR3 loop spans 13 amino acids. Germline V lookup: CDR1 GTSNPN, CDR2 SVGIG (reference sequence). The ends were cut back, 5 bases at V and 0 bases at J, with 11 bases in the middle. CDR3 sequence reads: CAWLQESSYEQYF. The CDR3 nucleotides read TGTGCCTGGTTACAGGAGAGCTCCTACGAGCAGTACTTC.

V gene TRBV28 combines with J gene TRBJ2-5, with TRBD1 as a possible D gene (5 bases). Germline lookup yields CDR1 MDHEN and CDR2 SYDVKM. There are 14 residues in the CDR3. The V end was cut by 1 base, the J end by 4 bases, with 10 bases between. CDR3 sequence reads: CASSLSGWSETQYF. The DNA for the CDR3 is TGTGCCAGCAGTTTATCAGGGTGGTCAGAGACCCAGTACTTC. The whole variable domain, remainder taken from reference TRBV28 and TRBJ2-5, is DVKVTQSSRYLVKRTGEKVFLECVQDMDHENMFWYRQDPGLGLRLIYFSYDVKMKEKGDIPEGYSVSREKKERFSLILESASTNQTSMYLCASSLSGWSETQYFGPGTRLLVL.

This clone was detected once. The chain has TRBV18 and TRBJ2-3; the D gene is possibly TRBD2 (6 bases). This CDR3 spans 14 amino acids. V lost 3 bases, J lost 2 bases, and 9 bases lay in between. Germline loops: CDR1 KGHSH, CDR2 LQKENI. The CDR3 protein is CASSPGGNTDTQYF. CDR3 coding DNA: TGTGCCAGCTCACCCGGCGGGAACACAGATACGCAGTATTTT.

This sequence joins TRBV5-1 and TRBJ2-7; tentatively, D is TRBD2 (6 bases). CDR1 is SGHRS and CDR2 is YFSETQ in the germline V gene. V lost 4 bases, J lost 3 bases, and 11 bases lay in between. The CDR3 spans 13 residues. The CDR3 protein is CASSAGLLYEQYF. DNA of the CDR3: TGCGCCAGCAGCGCGGGACTTCTCTACGAGCAGTACTTC.

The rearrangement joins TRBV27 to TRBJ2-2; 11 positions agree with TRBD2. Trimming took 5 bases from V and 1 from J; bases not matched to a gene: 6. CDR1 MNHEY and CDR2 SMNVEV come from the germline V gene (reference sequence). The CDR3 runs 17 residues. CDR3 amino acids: CASSGGLAGLNTGELFF. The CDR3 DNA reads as TGTGCCAGCAGTGGCGGACTAGCGGGTCTGAACACCGGGGAGCTGTTTTTT.

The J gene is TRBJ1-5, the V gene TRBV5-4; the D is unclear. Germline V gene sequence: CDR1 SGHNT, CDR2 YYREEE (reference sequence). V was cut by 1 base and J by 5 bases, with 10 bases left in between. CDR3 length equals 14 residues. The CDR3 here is CASSLRGIHQPQHF. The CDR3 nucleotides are TGTGCCAGCAGCTTGAGAGGTATTCATCAGCCCCAGCATTTT.

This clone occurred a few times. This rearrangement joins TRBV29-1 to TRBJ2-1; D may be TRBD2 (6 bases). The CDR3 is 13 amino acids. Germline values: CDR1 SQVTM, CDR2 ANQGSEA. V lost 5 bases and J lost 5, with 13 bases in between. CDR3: CSVFPGANNEQFF. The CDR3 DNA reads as TGCAGCGTTTTTCCGGGAGCGAACAATGAGCAGTTCTTC.

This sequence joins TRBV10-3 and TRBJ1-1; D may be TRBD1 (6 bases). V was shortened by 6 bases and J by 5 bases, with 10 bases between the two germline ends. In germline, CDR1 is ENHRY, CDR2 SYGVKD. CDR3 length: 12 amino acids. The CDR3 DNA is TGTGCCATCAGGGACAGAAAGACTGAAGCTTTCTTT. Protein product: CAIRDRKTEAFF.

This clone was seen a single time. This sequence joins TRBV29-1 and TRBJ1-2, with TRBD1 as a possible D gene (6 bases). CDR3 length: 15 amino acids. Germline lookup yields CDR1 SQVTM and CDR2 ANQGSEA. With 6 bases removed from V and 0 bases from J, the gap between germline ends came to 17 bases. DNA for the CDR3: TGCAGCGTCCAGGAAGGGGGGTTAGCTAACTATGGCTACACCTTC. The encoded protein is CSVQEGGLANYGYTF.

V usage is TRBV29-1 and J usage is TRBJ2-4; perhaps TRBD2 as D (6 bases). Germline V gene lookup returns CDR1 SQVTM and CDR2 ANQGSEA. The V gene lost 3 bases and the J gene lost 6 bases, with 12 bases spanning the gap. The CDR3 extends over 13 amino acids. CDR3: CSVDGGGRNIQYF. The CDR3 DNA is TGCAGCGTTGACGGTGGGGGGAGAAACATTCAGTACTTC.